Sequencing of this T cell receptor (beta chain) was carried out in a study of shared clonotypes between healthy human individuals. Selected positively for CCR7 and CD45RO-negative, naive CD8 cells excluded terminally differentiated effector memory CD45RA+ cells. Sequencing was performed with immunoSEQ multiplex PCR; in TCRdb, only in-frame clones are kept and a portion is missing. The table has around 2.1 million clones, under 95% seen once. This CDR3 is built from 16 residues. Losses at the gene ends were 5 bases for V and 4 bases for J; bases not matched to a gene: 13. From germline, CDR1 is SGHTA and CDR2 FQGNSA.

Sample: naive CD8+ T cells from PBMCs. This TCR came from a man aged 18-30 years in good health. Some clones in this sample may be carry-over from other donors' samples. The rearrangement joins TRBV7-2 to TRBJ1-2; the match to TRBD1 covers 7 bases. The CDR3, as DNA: TGTGCCAGCAGCCCAGGGGGGCAAGTTCGGTCCTATGGCTACACCTTC. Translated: CASSPGGQVRSYGYTF. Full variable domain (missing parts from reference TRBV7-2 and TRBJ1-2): GAGVSQSPSNKVTEKGKDVELRCDPISGHTALYWYRQSLGQGLEFLIYFQGNSAPDKSGLPSDRFSAERTGGSVSTLTIQRTQQEDSAVYLCASSPGGQVRSYGYTFGSGTRLTVV.